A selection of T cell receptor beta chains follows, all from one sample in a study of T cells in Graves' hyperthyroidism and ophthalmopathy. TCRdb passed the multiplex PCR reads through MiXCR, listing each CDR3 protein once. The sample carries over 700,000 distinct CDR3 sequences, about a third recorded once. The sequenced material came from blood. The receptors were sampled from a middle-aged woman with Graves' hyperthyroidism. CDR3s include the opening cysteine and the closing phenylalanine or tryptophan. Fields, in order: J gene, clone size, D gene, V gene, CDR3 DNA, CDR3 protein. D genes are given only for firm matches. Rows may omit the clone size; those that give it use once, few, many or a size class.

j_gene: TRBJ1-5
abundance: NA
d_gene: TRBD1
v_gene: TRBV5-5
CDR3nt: TGTGCCAGCAGCTTAACTGGGACAGGGAGGTTCCATTATAGCAATCAGCCCCAGCATTTT
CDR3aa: CASSLTGTGRFHYSNQPQHF

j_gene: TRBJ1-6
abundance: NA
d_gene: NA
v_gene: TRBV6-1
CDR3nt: TGTGCCAGCTTTCTGGGTGGTAGGGATAATTCACCCCTCCACTTT
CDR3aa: CASFLGGRDNSPLHF

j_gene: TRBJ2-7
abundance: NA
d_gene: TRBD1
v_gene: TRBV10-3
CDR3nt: TGTGCCGTCAGTCCCGGGACAGGGCACTACGAGCAGTACTTC
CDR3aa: CAVSPGTGHYEQYF

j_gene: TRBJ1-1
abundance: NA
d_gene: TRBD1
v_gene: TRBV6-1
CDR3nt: TGTGCCAGCAGCCCCGAGGGACAGCCTCTTAACACTGAAGCTTTCTTT
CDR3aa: CASSPEGQPLNTEAFF

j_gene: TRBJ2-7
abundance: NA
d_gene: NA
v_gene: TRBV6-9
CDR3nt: TGTGCCAGCACTTTCTGGAGGGCCCACGAGCAGTACTTC
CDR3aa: CASTFWRAHEQYF

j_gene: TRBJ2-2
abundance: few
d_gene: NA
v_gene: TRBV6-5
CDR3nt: TGTGCCAGCAGTTCGACAGGGACTAGGGAAGGGGAGCTGTTTTTT
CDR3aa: CASSSTGTREGELFF

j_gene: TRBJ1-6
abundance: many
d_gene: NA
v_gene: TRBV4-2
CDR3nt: TGTGCCAGCAGCCAAAGACAGGTGGAGAATTCACCCCTCCACTTT
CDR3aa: CASSQRQVENSPLHF

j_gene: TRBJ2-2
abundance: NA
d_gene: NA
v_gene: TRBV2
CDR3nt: TGTGCCACTGGGAGAGCTCCGAACACCGGGGAGCTGTTTTTT
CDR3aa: CATGRAPNTGELFF

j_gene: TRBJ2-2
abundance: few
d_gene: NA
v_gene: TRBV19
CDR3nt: TGTGCCAGTAGTTTACAGCCCAACACCGGGGAGCTGTTTTTT
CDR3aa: CASSLQPNTGELFF

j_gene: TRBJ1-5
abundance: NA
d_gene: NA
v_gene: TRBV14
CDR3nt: TGTGCCAGCAGCCACCCGAATGGAGAGGATCAGCCCCAGCATTTT
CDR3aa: CASSHPNGEDQPQHF

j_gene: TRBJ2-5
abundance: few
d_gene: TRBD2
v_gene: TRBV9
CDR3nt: TGTGCCAGCAGCGTACTAGCGGGTAGTCAAGAGACCCAGTACTTC
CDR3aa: CASSVLAGSQETQYF

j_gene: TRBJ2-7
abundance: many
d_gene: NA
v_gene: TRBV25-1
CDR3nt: TGTGCCAGCAGTTGGGGCGTAGAAGAGCAGTACTTC
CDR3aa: CASSWGVEEQYF

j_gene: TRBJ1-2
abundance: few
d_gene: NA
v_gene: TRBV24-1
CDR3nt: TGTGCCACCTCGATCGCCGTGGGGTATGGCTACACCTTC
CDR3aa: CATSIAVGYGYTF

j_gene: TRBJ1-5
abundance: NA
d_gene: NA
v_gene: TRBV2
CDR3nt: TGTGCCAGCAGTGGAGCAAAGGGACATAGTAGCAATCAGCCCCAGCATTTT
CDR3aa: CASSGAKGHSSNQPQHF